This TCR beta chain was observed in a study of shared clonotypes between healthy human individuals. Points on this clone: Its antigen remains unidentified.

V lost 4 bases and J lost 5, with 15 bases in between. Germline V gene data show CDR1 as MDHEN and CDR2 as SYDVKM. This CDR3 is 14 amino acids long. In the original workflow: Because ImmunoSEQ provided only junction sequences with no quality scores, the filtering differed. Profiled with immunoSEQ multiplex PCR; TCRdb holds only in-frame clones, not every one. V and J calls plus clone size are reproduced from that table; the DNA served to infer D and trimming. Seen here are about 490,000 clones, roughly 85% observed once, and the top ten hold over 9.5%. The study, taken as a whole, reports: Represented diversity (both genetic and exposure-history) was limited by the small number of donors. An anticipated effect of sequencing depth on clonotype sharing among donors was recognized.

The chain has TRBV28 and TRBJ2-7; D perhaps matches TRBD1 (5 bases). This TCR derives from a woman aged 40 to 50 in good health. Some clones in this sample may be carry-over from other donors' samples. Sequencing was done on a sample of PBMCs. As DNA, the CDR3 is TGTGCCAGCAGTTCCTGGGGCAGGGCGCACGAGCAGTACTTC. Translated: CASSSWGRAHEQYF.